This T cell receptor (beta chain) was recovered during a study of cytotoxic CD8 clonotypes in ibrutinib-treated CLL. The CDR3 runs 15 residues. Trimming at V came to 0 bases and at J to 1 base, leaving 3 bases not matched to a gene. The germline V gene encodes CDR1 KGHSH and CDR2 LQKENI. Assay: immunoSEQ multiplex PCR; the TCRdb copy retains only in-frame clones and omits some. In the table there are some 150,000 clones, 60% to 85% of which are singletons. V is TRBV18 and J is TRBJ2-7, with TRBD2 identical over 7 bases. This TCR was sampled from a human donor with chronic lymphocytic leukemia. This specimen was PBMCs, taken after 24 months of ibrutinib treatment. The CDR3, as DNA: TGTGCCAGCTCACCACCGGGGGAGGGGTCCTACGAGCAGTACTTC. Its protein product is CASSPPGEGSYEQYF.